This TCR beta chain was sequenced for a study of blood T cell repertoires in COVID-19. Germline V CDR1 and CDR2: MNHEY, SMNVEV (reference sequence). The CDR3 has 15 residues. The V and J ends lost 5 bases and 3 bases, in that order; junction bases with no gene match: 6. Profiled with immunoSEQ multiplex PCR; TCRdb holds only in-frame clones, not every one. This sample yields about 130,000 clones, of which less than 90% are seen a single time; 2.3% belongs to the top ten. Recovery among Cohort 3 donors was established by two negative PCRs, clearance, or symptom resolution. This receptor was taken from a woman in her fifties or sixties who had recovered from COVID-19. The specimen sequenced was PBMCs or T cells enriched from blood (not recorded which). This rearrangement joins TRBV27 to TRBJ1-5; 8 positions agree with TRBD1. The CDR3 sequence is CASSPWTGTNQPQHF. CDR3 nucleotides: TGTGCCAGCAGTCCCTGGACAGGGACCAATCAGCCCCAGCATTTT.